These 25 T cell receptor beta chains share one sample of origin, sequenced in a study of T cells after yellow fever vaccination. TCRdb redid the calling of the 5' RACE reads with MiXCR, one entry per CDR3 protein. Of 340,000 or so distinct CDR3 sequences detected, around 12% appear once; the ten largest clones hold 3.2%. Sequenced here: CD4+ T cells sorted from PBMCs, sampled 15 days after the yellow fever booster vaccination. The receptors come from a man aged 18 to 30 who received the YFV17D yellow fever vaccine.

The rearrangement links TRBV7-8 to TRBJ2-5; 9 nucleotides match TRBD2. The germline V gene encodes CDR1 SGHVS and CDR2 FQNEAQ. The CDR3 is 14 residues long. Losses at the gene ends were 7 bases for V and 7 bases for J; bases not matched to a gene: 10. CDR3 DNA sequence: TGTGCCAGCACAGCGGGGGGCTCCTTGTGGACCCAGTACTTC. Its translation is CASTAGGSLWTQYF.

This clonotype has a handful of counts. V and J are TRBV7-6 and TRBJ2-2, with TRBD2 as a possible D gene (5 bases). The CDR3 runs 13 residues. Trimming left V 5 bases short and J 6 bases short, with 10 bases between. The germline CDR1 and CDR2 sequences are SGHVS and FNYEAQ. CDR3 sequence: CASSIRGSGELFF. The CDR3, as DNA: TGTGCCAGCAGCATCCGGGGTTCCGGGGAGCTGTTTTTT.

This clonotype has a handful of counts. The rearrangement joins TRBV19 to TRBJ2-3; 11 bases match TRBD2. Germline lookup yields CDR1 LNHDA and CDR2 SQIVND (reference sequence). There are 15 residues in the CDR3. Trimming took 6 bases from V and 7 from J; bases not matched to a gene: 9. The CDR3, as DNA: TGTGCCAGTAGAGTGGCTAGCGGGGGGCCATATACGCAGTATTTT. This translates into CASRVASGGPYTQYF.

This clonotype appeared a few times. The CDR3 sequence is CASGKDRARSPLHF. CDR3 in DNA: TGTGCCAGCGGCAAAGACAGGGCTCGGTCACCCCTCCACTTT. This chain links TRBV6-5 with TRBJ1-6; 7 positions agree with TRBD1. The CDR3 runs 14 residues. CDR1 is MNHEY and CDR2 is SVGAGI in the germline V gene. Trimming cost V 8 bases and J 10 bases; bases outside gene matches: 11.

The CDR3 DNA reads TGCGCCAGCAGCCAAGGGCTCGGACAAAGTTTTACTTTCTTT. It specifies CASSQGLGQSFTFF. The chain recombines TRBV4-3 with TRBJ1-1; D may be TRBD1 (5 bases). CDR3 length: 14 residues. Germline CDR1 LGHNA, CDR2 YSLEER. V was cut by 1 base and J by 12 bases, with 18 bases left in between.

The V and J genes are TRBV3-1 and TRBJ2-5; D gene unclear. V was cut by 6 bases and J by 3 bases, with 11 bases left in between. Germline V lookup: CDR1 LGHDT, CDR2 YNNKEL (reference sequence). The CDR3 has 13 amino acids. This chain's CDR3 is CASRAWSEETQYF. The CDR3 bases are TGTGCCAGCAGGGCGTGGTCAGAAGAGACCCAGTACTTC.

The chain carries TRBV5-1 and TRBJ2-3, with TRBD2 identical over 8 bases. Germline values: CDR1 SGHRS, CDR2 YFSETQ. The CDR3 is made up of 14 amino acids. The junction had 4 bases not matched to a gene; V was cut back by 5 bases and J by 2 bases. CDR3 in amino acids: CASRFGGATDTQYF. CDR3 nucleotides: TGCGCCAGCAGGTTCGGGGGGGCCACAGATACGCAGTATTTT.

The CDR3 DNA follows: TGTGCCTGGAGTAAGCGACTAGCTTACGAGCAGTACTTC. Amino acid sequence: CAWSKRLAYEQYF. The rearrangement links TRBV30 to TRBJ2-7; 7 nucleotides agree with TRBD2. Germline V lookup: CDR1 GTSNPN, CDR2 SVGIG (reference sequence). The J segment lost 4 bases and the V segment lost 2 bases, leaving 5 bases of the junction unmatched. The CDR3 totals 13 residues.

This clonotype was seen ten or more times. V gene TRBV28 combines with J gene TRBJ1-1; 8 positions match TRBD1. The J segment lost 4 bases and the V segment lost 6 bases, leaving 4 bases of the junction unmatched. CDR3 size: 13 residues. CDR1 is MDHEN, CDR2 SYDVKM, per germline. The CDR3: CASRRQGSTEAFF. In DNA, the CDR3 is TGTGCCAGCAGGAGACAGGGGAGCACTGAAGCTTTCTTT.

The CDR3 reads CASSKEDRGPGNTIYF. In nucleotides, the CDR3 is TGTGCCAGCAGCAAAGAAGACAGGGGGCCGGGAAACACCATATATTTT. The chain couples TRBV21-1 to TRBJ1-3; the listed D gene, TRBD1, was not tested against the DNA. TRBV21-1 counts as a pseudogene. This CDR3 spans 16 amino acids.

This chain connects TRBV5-4 to TRBJ2-3, with TRBD2 identical over 9 bases. The CDR3 is 14 residues long. Germline assignment: CDR1 SGHNT and CDR2 YYREEE (reference sequence). V dropped 4 bases and J dropped 5; count of bases not matched to a gene: 5. The CDR3 coding sequence is TGTGCCAGCAGCGACCAAGCGGGGGGAGATACGCAGTATTTT. It specifies CASSDQAGGDTQYF.

The chain carries TRBV5-4 and TRBJ2-1; 9 bases agree with TRBD2. CDR1 SGHNT and CDR2 YYREEE come from the germline V gene (reference sequence). V shed 4 bases, J shed 4 bases, and the junction held 6 bases outside the gene matches. The CDR3 length is 15 residues. CDR3: CASSPLRGGYNEQFF. CDR3 sequence (DNA): TGTGCCAGCAGCCCGCTGCGGGGGGGTTACAATGAGCAGTTCTTC.

This chain uses TRBV7-2 with TRBJ2-5; the D gene could be TRBD1 or TRBD2 (5 bases each). CDR1 and CDR2 from the germline V gene are SGHTA and FQGNSA. This CDR3 comprises 14 residues. Trimming stripped 6 bases from V and 4 bases from J, with 15 bases between. The DNA of the CDR3 is TGTGCCAGCAGTTTAACTAGTAGGGGAGAGACCCAGTACTTC. This gives the protein CASSLTSRGETQYF. The whole variable domain, filled in from reference TRBV7-2 and TRBJ2-5, reads GAGVSQSPSNKVTEKGKDVELRCDPISGHTALYWYRQSLGQGLEFLIYFQGNSAPDKSGLPSDRFSAERTGGSVSTLTIQRTQQEDSAVYLCASSLTSRGETQYFGPGTRLLVL.

The V call is TRBV29-1, the J call TRBJ1-1, with D tentatively TRBD1 (6 bases). Germline CDR1 SQVTM, CDR2 ANQGSEA. The CDR3 is 14 amino acids. V shed 6 bases and J shed 3 bases, with 17 bases lying between them. The CDR3 loop is CSVGHHTEDTEAFF. CDR3 DNA sequence: TGCAGCGTGGGACATCACACGGAAGACACTGAAGCTTTCTTT.

This clonotype came up a few times. The chain carries TRBV18 and TRBJ2-6; perhaps TRBD1 as D (5 bases). CDR3 length: 17 amino acids. Germline CDR1 KGHSH, CDR2 LQKENI. The V end was cut by 2 bases, the J end by 2 bases, with 13 bases between. In DNA form, the CDR3 reads TGTGCCAGCTCACCAAACAGGTACCGCACTGGGGCCAACGTCCTGACTTTC. It translates to CASSPNRYRTGANVLTF.

The gene calls are TRBV2 and TRBJ2-5, with a weak D call TRBD1 (5 bases). The CDR3 totals 13 residues. Trimming removed 2 bases at V and 7 bases at J, with 11 bases between. Germline V gene data show CDR1 as SNHLY and CDR2 as FYNNEI. CDR3 in DNA: TGTGCCAGCAGTGAATTGACCCAGGGGACCCAGTACTTC. As protein: CASSELTQGTQYF.

The V gene is TRBV12-3 or TRBV12-4, the J gene TRBJ1-2; D uncertain. This CDR3 is built from 13 residues. Trimming left V 4 bases short and J 6 bases short, with 12 bases between. CDR3 amino acids: CASSSYRADGYTF. The DNA for the CDR3 is TGTGCCAGCAGTTCATACAGAGCCGATGGCTACACCTTC.

This clonotype was observed a few times. J is TRBJ2-1 and V is TRBV12-3 or TRBV12-4; TRBD2 matches at 8 bases. This CDR3 spans 17 amino acids. After removal of 5 bases from V and 8 bases from J, the junction contained 17 bases not matched to a gene. Here the CDR3 reads CASSPRDPGGVGHEQFF. The CDR3 DNA follows: TGTGCCAGCAGTCCCCGCGATCCCGGGGGGGTAGGGCATGAGCAGTTCTTC.

The sample holds many counts of this clonotype. The chain is built from TRBV10-3 and TRBJ1-3; D uncertain. This CDR3 contains 15 residues. V was pared by 10 bases and J by 0 bases, with 16 bases between. Germline lookup yields CDR1 ENHRY and CDR2 SYGVKD. The CDR3 protein is CASTFRGSSGNTIYF. CDR3 bases: TGTGCCAGCACGTTTCGAGGCAGCTCTGGAAACACCATATATTTT.

The genes are TRBV7-6 and TRBJ2-7; the D gene could be TRBD1 or TRBD2 (5 bases each). Trimming shortened V by 8 bases and J by 5 bases, and 25 bases separated the two germline ends. The CDR3 length is 16 residues. CDR1 is SGHVS and CDR2 is FNYEAQ in the germline V gene. CDR3 in amino acids: CASWWVSPGRYDEQYV. CDR3 in DNA: TGTGCCAGCTGGTGGGTCTCACCAGGGAGATACGACGAGCAGTACGTC.

This clonotype has ten or more counts. The chain recombines TRBV7-9 with TRBJ2-6; D unresolved. CDR3 size: 15 residues. V was pared by 5 bases and J by 1 base, with 9 bases between. Germline V CDR1 and CDR2: SEHNR, FQNEAQ (reference sequence). The CDR3 DNA is TGTGCCAGCAGCCCACCTGGTTCTGGGGCCAACGTCCTGACTTTC. Its translation is CASSPPGSGANVLTF.

This clonotype showed up many times. The chain links TRBV29-1 to TRBJ1-1; 7 bases align to TRBD1. From germline, CDR1 is SQVTM and CDR2 ANQGSEA. The junction had 9 bases not matched to a gene; V was cut back by 7 bases and J by 4 bases. The CDR3 has 13 amino acids. CDR3 nucleotide sequence: TGCAGCGGTTACAGGGGAGGGAGCACTGAAGCTTTCTTT. As protein: CSGYRGGSTEAFF.

This clonotype was counted once. V gene TRBV5-1 combines with J gene TRBJ2-3; the match to TRBD1 covers 7 bases. This CDR3 region has 14 residues. Germline CDR1 and CDR2: SGHRS and YFSETQ. V gave up 6 bases and J gave up 2 bases; unmatched junction bases: 6. The CDR3 here is CASTQTGTTDTQYF. In DNA, the CDR3 is TGCGCCAGCACCCAGACAGGGACCACAGATACGCAGTATTTT.

This clonotype has more than one count but fewer than ten. The chain links TRBV12-3 or TRBV12-4 to TRBJ1-3; D unclear. V was pared by 7 bases and J by 0 bases, with 13 bases between. The CDR3 loop spans 15 amino acids. The CDR3 nucleotides read TGTGCCAGCAAAGGTCGACCGAACTCTGGAAACACCATATATTTT. Its translation is CASKGRPNSGNTIYF.

This clonotype was recorded a few times. The chain joins TRBV7-2 to TRBJ2-3; D uncertain. V was clipped by 8 bases and J by 0 bases, with 12 bases between them. This CDR3 has 14 amino acids. Looked up from germline, CDR1 is SGHTA and CDR2 is FQGNSA. The CDR3: CASGRGRSTDTQYF. The CDR3 DNA follows: TGTGCCAGCGGCCGTGGCAGAAGCACAGATACGCAGTATTTT.